The rows below give T cell receptor beta chains drawn from one sample of a study of blood T cell repertoires in COVID-19. Data came from immunoSEQ multiplex PCR; TCRdb stores just in-frame clones and leaves some out. The table lists around 85,000 clones, more than 70% of them singletons, with about 8.5% in the top ten. Sequencing was performed on peripheral blood. Receptor source: a man aged 45-65 years with active COVID-19. Both conserved end residues are part of each CDR3. Fields, in order: V gene, CDR3 protein.

>TRBV27
CASSFSGTTSNQPQHF
>TRBV30
CAWSQQGRYNEQFF
>TRBV28
CASIGTINQPQHF
>TRBV11-2
CASSLAPDLAYEQYF
>TRBV5-4
CASSPGGRGRPDGYTF
>TRBV7-8
CASSSRTGGNEQFF
>TRBV5-4
CASSPDGLASTDTQYF
>TRBV28
CASSPPTGYSYEQYF
>TRBV7-8
CASSPTGTGNPGNTIYF
>TRBV27
CASSPRSNQPQHF
>TRBV28
CATLPSGSLETQYF
>TRBV28
CASSQLDSATNEKLFF
>TRBV28
CASSPLWGPHPYYGYTF